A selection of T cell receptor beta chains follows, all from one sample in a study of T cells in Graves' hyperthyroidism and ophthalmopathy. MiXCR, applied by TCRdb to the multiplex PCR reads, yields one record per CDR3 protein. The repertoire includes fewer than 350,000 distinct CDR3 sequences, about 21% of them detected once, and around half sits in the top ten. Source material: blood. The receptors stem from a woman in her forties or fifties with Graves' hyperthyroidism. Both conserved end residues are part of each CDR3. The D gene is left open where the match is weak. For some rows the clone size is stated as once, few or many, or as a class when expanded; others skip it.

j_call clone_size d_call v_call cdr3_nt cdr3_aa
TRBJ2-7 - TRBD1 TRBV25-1 TGTGCTACCGCGAGGGGGCGGACCTACGAGCAGTACTTC CATARGRTYEQYF
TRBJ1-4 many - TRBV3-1 TGTGCCAGCAGCCAAGGTGGAGCGTCGGGCAGGTTTTTT CASSQGGASGRFF
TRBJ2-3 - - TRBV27 TGTGCCACGTGGGGCACAGATACGCAGTATTTT CATWGTDTQYF
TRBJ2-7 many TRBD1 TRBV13 TGTGCCAGCAGCTCACCCGGGACAGGGCACTACGAGCAGTACTTC CASSSPGTGHYEQYF
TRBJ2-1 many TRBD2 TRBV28 TGTGCCAGCAGTTTTTCCTTAGCGGGGGGGCACCGCAATGAGCAGTTCTTC CASSFSLAGGHRNEQFF
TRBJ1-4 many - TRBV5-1 TGCGCCAGCAGCCCCTGGACCCAAGGAGGTGAAAAACTGTTTTTT CASSPWTQGGEKLFF
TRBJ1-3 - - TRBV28 TGTGCCAGCACTAGACCGGTCTCTGGAAACACCATATATTTT CASTRPVSGNTIYF
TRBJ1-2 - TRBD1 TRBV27 TGTGCCAGCAGCCGGGGACAGGGTAGGGGTGGCTACACCTTC CASSRGQGRGGYTF
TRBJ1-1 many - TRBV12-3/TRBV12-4 TGTGCCAGCAGTCCCCCGGGGGGGGCAGGTACTGAAGCTTTCTTT CASSPPGGAGTEAFF
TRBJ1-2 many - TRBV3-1 TGTGCCAGCAGCCACTTACAGGGAGCCGGCGGCTACACCTTC CASSHLQGAGGYTF
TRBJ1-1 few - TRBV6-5 TGTGCCAGCAGTTACGCAGGGCCGAACACTGAAGCTTTCTTT CASSYAGPNTEAFF
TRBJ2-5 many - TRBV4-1 TGCGCCAGCAGCCAAGCCGGACTGGGGGAGTCGGAGACCCAGTACTTC CASSQAGLGESETQYF
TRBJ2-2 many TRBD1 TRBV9 TGTGCCAGCAGCCCATCCGGGACAGTACACACCGGGGAGCTGTTTTTT CASSPSGTVHTGELFF
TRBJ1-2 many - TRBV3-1 TGTGCCAGCAGCCAAGATGGGACATCTAACTATGGCTACACCTTC CASSQDGTSNYGYTF
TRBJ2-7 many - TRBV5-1 TGCGCCAGCAGCTTGTATATGGGGCGACAGTACTTC CASSLYMGRQYF
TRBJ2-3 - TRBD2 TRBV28 TGTGCCAGCAGTGGACTAGCGGGAGGATTCACAGATACGCAGTATTTT CASSGLAGGFTDTQYF
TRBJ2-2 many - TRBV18 TGTGCCAGCTCACCCGGAGGTCGGACGAACACCGGGGAGCTGTTTTTT CASSPGGRTNTGELFF
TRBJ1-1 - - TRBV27 TGTGCCAGCAAGAACAGGGCGCACACTGAAGCTTTCTTT CASKNRAHTEAFF
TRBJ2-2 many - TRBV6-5 TGTGCCAGCAGTTACGGGTCGCAGAACACCGGGGAGCTGTTTTTT CASSYGSQNTGELFF
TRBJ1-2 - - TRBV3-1 TGTGCCAGCAGACACGCAGGGGATGGCTACACCTTC CASRHAGDGYTF
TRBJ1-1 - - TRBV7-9 TGTGCCAGCAGTTACCCTGGTCGGGGGACGAACACTGAAGCTTTCTTT CASSYPGRGTNTEAFF
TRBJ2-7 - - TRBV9 TGTGCCAGCAGCGCTACTTTCAGCTCCTACGAGCAGTACTTC CASSATFSSYEQYF
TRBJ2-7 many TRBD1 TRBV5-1 TGCGCCAGCAGCTTGGAGACAGGGGGCACCTACGAGCAGTACTTC CASSLETGGTYEQYF
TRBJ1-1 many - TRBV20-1 TGCAGTGCTAGGGGTATGGCTGAAGCTTTCTTT CSARGMAEAFF
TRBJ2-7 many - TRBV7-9 TGTGCCAGCCAACGACTGGAAGGTCCCTACGAGCAGTACTTC CASQRLEGPYEQYF
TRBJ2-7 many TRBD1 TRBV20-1 TGCAGTGCCCTCGGGACAGTACACGAGCAGTACTTC CSALGTVHEQYF
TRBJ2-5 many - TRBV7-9 TGTGCCAGCAGCCCAGTAGAGACCCAGTACTTC CASSPVETQYF
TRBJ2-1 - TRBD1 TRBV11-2 TGTGCCAGCAGGGACAGGGGCGCGTATGAGCAGTTCTTC CASRDRGAYEQFF
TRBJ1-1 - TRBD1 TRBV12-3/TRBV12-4 TGTGCCAGCAGTCGGACAGGGGAATCGGCTGAAGCTTTCTTT CASSRTGESAEAFF
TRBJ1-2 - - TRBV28 TGTGCCAGCCAGGACATCCCCTATGGCTACACCTTC CASQDIPYGYTF
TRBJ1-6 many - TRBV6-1 TGTGCCAGCAGCCCATTCGACAGCGCCCATTCACCCCTCCACTTT CASSPFDSAHSPLHF
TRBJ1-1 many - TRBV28 TGTGCCAGCAGTCTCCTAACAGCGAACACTGAAGCTTTCTTT CASSLLTANTEAFF
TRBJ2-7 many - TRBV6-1 TGTGCCACGTGGACCACTACCTACGAGCAGTACTTC CATWTTTYEQYF
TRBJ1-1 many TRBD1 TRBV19 TGTGCCAGTAGTATTACAGGGGTGAGGAACACTGAAGCTTTCTTT CASSITGVRNTEAFF
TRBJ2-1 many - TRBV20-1 TGCAGTGCTAGAGATGGTTACAGAAACTCCTACAATGAGCAGTTCTTC CSARDGYRNSYNEQFF